This is a list of T cell receptor beta chains from one sample in a study of OX40 agonist ivuxolimab in advanced cancers. Using immunoSEQ multiplex PCR, the repertoire was profiled, and TCRdb retains in-frame clones only, with some absent. The sample lists about 22,000 clones, 75% to 90% occurring once. This sample comprised CD4+ or CD8+ T cells sorted from blood, obtained in a trial of the OX40 agonist ivuxolimab. These receptors all stem from an adult with an advanced solid tumor such as melanoma, head and neck, liver or kidney cancer. Both conserved end residues are part of each CDR3. A D gene is named only where the DNA matches it firmly. Clone sizes are given selectively: once, few, many, or a class where the clone is expanded.

j_call v_call clone_size d_call cdr3_length cdr3_nt cdr3_aa
TRBJ2-1 TRBV29-1 - TRBD1 14 TGCAGCGTAGAGACAGGGGATAAAGGGGGTGAGCAGTTCTTC CSVETGDKGGEQFF
TRBJ2-5 TRBV13 - TRBD1 17 TGTGCCAGCAGCTTAATCGGGCGGCGCAGGGGGCTAGAGACCCAGTACTTC CASSLIGRRRGLETQYF
TRBJ1-5 TRBV6-5 - - 14 TGTGCCAGCAGTTCCGGGGATGGCAATCAGCCCCAGCATTTT CASSSGDGNQPQHF
TRBJ2-5 TRBV7-8 - TRBD1 15 TGTGCCAGCAGCTTGCTCGGGACAGGCATAGAGACCCAGTACTTC CASSLLGTGIETQYF
TRBJ2-7 TRBV9 - TRBD2 15 TGTGCCAGCAGCGCCGGGACTAGCGGGAGCTACGAGCAGTACTTC CASSAGTSGSYEQYF
TRBJ1-1 TRBV27 few - 14 TGTGCCAGCAGTTTATCGGCGGTGAACACTGAAGCTTTCTTT CASSLSAVNTEAFF
TRBJ2-3 TRBV25-1 - TRBD1 14 TGTGCCAGCAGTGGGACAGGGGACACAGATACGCAGTATTTT CASSGTGDTDTQYF
TRBJ2-1 TRBV28 - - 12 TGTGCCAGCAGTTTAACAGCCATTGAGCAGTTCTTC CASSLTAIEQFF
TRBJ2-1 TRBV9 - - 12 - CASSVGGGIKFF
TRBJ1-1 TRBV5-5 - - 14 TGTGCCAGCAGCGGCACCGGGACGTACACTGAAGCTTTCTTT CASSGTGTYTEAFF
TRBJ2-7 TRBV5-5 - - 14 TGTGCCAGCAGCTTGGCAGGGGCGAACTACGAGCAGTACTTC CASSLAGANYEQYF
TRBJ2-7 TRBV27 - - 15 TGTGCCAGCAGAATCCTCGGGAGTCCTATATACGAGCAGTACTTC CASRILGSPIYEQYF
TRBJ1-5 TRBV19 once - 17 TGTGCCAGTAGTATAGGGGATGTGTTGTCTAGCAATCAGCCCCAGCATTTT CASSIGDVLSSNQPQHF
TRBJ2-1 TRBV19 - - 13 TGTGCCAGTAGAAATAGATTGACCAGTGAGCAGTTCTTC CASRNRLTSEQFF
TRBJ2-1 TRBV9 once - 14 TGTGCCAGCAGCGGAAAACTAGGATACAATGAGCAGTTCTTC CASSGKLGYNEQFF
TRBJ1-2 TRBV5-4 - TRBD1 13 TGTGCCAGCAGCGACAGGGGGCGCGACGGCTACACCTTC CASSDRGRDGYTF
TRBJ2-5 TRBV5-1 - - 15 TGCGCCAGCAGCTTGGTGGGGGCCGTACAAGAGACCCAGTACTTC CASSLVGAVQETQYF
TRBJ2-1 TRBV6-6 - - 12 TGTGCCAGCGGGGGGTCTACAATTGAGCAGTTCTTC CASGGSTIEQFF
TRBJ2-3 TRBV7-3 - TRBD2 15 TGTGCCAGCAGCTTATTTAGCGGGCGCACAGATACGCAGTATTTT CASSLFSGRTDTQYF
TRBJ2-7 TRBV28 once - 15 TGTGCCAGCAGTTCAAGACAGACTATTACTTACGAGCAGTACTTC CASSSRQTITYEQYF
TRBJ1-1 TRBV5-4 - - 18 TGTGCCAGCAGCGGCAACGTTATCCGGGGGTTAGCTGACACTGAAGCTTTCTTT CASSGNVIRGLADTEAFF
TRBJ2-5 TRBV14 - - 15 TGTGCCAGCAGCCAAGCTGGGGACGGGAAAGAGACCCAGTACTTC CASSQAGDGKETQYF
TRBJ2-3 TRBV5-8 - - 15 TGTGCCAGCAGCTTCTACACTAGTTTCCCAGATACGCAGTATTTT CASSFYTSFPDTQYF
TRBJ1-1 TRBV19 - - 12 TGTGCCAGTAGTATAGGGGGCGTTGAAGCTTTCTTT CASSIGGVEAFF
TRBJ1-5 TRBV2 - - 17 TGTGCCAGCAGTGAATGGACTATAATGCCTAGCAATCAGCCCCAGCATTTT CASSEWTIMPSNQPQHF
TRBJ2-1 TRBV5-1 - TRBD1 16 TGCGCCAGCAGCGGTGGGACAGTTTCTATTTCTTATGAGCAGTTCTTC CASSGGTVSISYEQFF
TRBJ2-7 TRBV19 - TRBD2 13 TGTGCCAGTAGTCGGGGGGATCAAAACGAGCAGTACTTC CASSRGDQNEQYF
TRBJ1-1 TRBV5-1 few TRBD1 14 TGCGCCAGCAGCGGGACAGGGGGCGCGGGTGAAGCTTTCTTT CASSGTGGAGEAFF
TRBJ2-7 TRBV28 - TRBD1 13 TGTGCCAGCGAAGAGACAGGGTCCTACGAGCAGTACTTC CASEETGSYEQYF
TRBJ1-1 TRBV27 - - 14 TGTGCCAGCAGTTTATGGGATAGGGGCACTGAAGCTTTCTTT CASSLWDRGTEAFF
TRBJ2-7 TRBV6-5 - - 14 TGTGCCAGCAGTCTCCAGGACAGCTCCTACGAGCAGTACTTC CASSLQDSSYEQYF